This TCR beta chain was identified in a study of blood T cell repertoires in COVID-19. For the study at large: COVID-19 samples from acute and convalescent phases originated in the United States, Italy and Spain. PBMCs, B-cell-depleted T cells, or T cells provided the cDNA or gDNA that made up the material.

Only one count was recorded for this clone. In the original workflow: Reference gene primers were amplified, and this amplification served to estimate nucleated cell counts. The table came from immunoSEQ multiplex PCR; TCRdb's copy has only in-frame clones and leaves some out. V and J calls plus clone size are reproduced from that table; the DNA served to infer D and trimming. The table shows tens of thousands of clones, with roughly 90% occurring only once. Germline V gene sequence: CDR1 SNHLY, CDR2 FYNNEI. This CDR3 spans 15 amino acids. After removal of 10 bases from V and 3 bases from J, the junction contained 9 bases not matched to a gene.

Sequencing was carried out using peripheral blood. This TCR came from a woman older than 75 with active COVID-19. The gene calls are TRBV2 and TRBJ2-1; 10 bases agree with TRBD2. The CDR3 protein is CATLLGTSDYNEQFF. The CDR3 nucleotides are TGTGCCACCCTGCTAGGGACTAGCGACTACAATGAGCAGTTCTTC.